This passage covers 8 T cell receptor beta chains from one sample sequenced in a study of CD8+CD57+ T cells in acquired aplastic anemia. Previously, flow cytometry had revealed CD8+CD57+ cell expansion in the patients chosen for sequencing. Profiles of TCR beta VDJ and CDR3 were generated from a genomic DNA template. MiXCR, applied by TCRdb to the reads, yields one record per CDR3 protein. This table has over 150,000 distinct CDR3 sequences, approximately 52% appearing once. Sequenced sample: sorted CD4+, CD8+, or CD8+CD57+ T cells (not recorded which) from PBMCs. These receptors all come from a human donor with aplastic anemia.

This clonotype was detected ten times or more. The V call is TRBV3-1, the J call TRBJ2-5; TRBD2 might be the D (7 bases). CDR3 length equals 14 residues. Germline CDR1 LGHDT, CDR2 YNNKEL (reference sequence). V lost 3 bases to trimming and J lost 5 bases, with 13 bases between them. CDR3 DNA sequence: TGTGCCAGCAGCCAGGGGGGGGCGACGGAGACCCAGTACTTC. Its protein is CASSQGGATETQYF.

In nucleotides, the CDR3 is TGCAGTGCTGTAGGGACAGTGGGGGGCTACGAGCAGTACTTC. Amino acids: CSAVGTVGGYEQYF. The chain recombines TRBV20-1 with TRBJ2-7; maybe TRBD1 (7 bases). The CDR3 is 14 residues long. The ends were cut back, 5 bases at V and 3 bases at J, with 17 bases in the middle. Per the germline V gene, CDR1 is DFQATT and CDR2 is SNEGSKA (reference sequence).

The chain is built from TRBV9 and TRBJ2-5; no clear D gene. The germline V gene encodes CDR1 SGDLS and CDR2 YYNGEE. V was clipped by 0 bases and J by 0 bases, with 9 bases between them. CDR3 length: 15 residues. The CDR3 sequence is CASSVAHGHQETQYF. The CDR3 nucleotides read TGTGCCAGCAGCGTAGCTCACGGACACCAAGAGACCCAGTACTTC.

V gene TRBV9 combines with J gene TRBJ1-1; D uncertain. V lost 1 base, J lost 1 base, and 11 bases lay in between. CDR1 is SGDLS, CDR2 YYNGEE, per germline. This CDR3 has 15 amino acids. CDR3 amino acids: CASSVNGLANTEAFF. The CDR3 DNA follows: TGTGCCAGCAGCGTAAATGGGTTGGCGAACACTGAAGCTTTCTTT.

V is TRBV7-9 and J is TRBJ1-2; no firm D call. The CDR3 covers 14 residues. Germline V CDR1 and CDR2: SEHNR, FQNEAQ (reference sequence). Between the trimmed V and J ends, which lost 3 bases and 0 bases, there was a span of 8 bases. The CDR3 DNA is TGTGCCAGCAGCTTCGGACCATCTAACTATGGCTACACCTTC. As protein: CASSFGPSNYGYTF.

The CDR3 region has the DNA TGCAGTGCCACGAACTCCGCCGGGACAGGGGGCGAGCAGTACTTC. It specifies CSATNSAGTGGEQYF. The J gene is TRBJ2-7, the V gene TRBV20-1; 11 bases are a match to TRBD1. The germline V gene encodes CDR1 DFQATT and CDR2 SNEGSKA (reference sequence). With V trimmed by 6 bases and J by 6 bases, 13 bases remained unmatched. This CDR3 spans 15 amino acids.

In the case of this clonotype: A much larger clone lies a single base off, so this may be a read error. V and J are TRBV4-3 and TRBJ2-2, with TRBD2 matching over 9 bases. V lost 4 bases, J lost 1 base, and 4 bases stayed unmatched. Germline-derived CDR1 and CDR2 are LGHNA and YSLEER. The CDR3 length is 16 residues. CDR3 sequence: CASSPELAGNTGELFF. The CDR3 DNA follows: TGCGCCAGCAGCCCCGAACTAGCGGGGAACACCGGGGAGCTGTTTTTT.

This clonotype has at least ten counts. The chain has TRBV12-3 or TRBV12-4 and TRBJ2-1, with TRBD1 matching over 7 bases. This CDR3 has 15 amino acids. The junction had 10 bases not matched to a gene; V was cut back by 5 bases and J by 6 bases. DNA of the CDR3: TGTGCCAGCAGTAGCGACAGGGCCATATTCAATGAGCAGTTCTTC. This codes for CASSSDRAIFNEQFF.